The T cell receptor (beta chain) described here comes from a study of T cells after yellow fever vaccination (dated by TCRdb to between 2018 and 2021). The study in broad terms: Libraries from fractions with low cell numbers were prepared with the SMART-Seq v4 Ultra Low Input RNA kit. Bulk TCR alpha and beta repertoires were sequenced longitudinally to track T-cell clones before and after primary and booster YFV17D yellow fever vaccination. Two healthy male donors, one aged 18 to 30 and one aged 30 to 40 years, made up the cohort. Blood was drawn at multiple timepoints before and after primary and secondary immunization, with bulk PBMC replicates and cell subsets isolated. Results the study describes overall, beyond this receptor: The study included only a couple of donors, which limits how far the findings can be generalized. A small fraction of clonotypes showed up in both the CD4 and CD8 compartments, probably as a result of convergent recombination. Compared with the primary T-cell response, the secondary T-cell response was faster but weaker, reaching its peak on day 5 rather than on day 15. Most clones expanded after primary vaccination were re-detected after the booster (approximately 96% of CD4 and approximately 88% of CD8), suggesting broad memory maintenance. FACS-sorted repertoires could contain abundant contaminating clonotypes from the bulk population, so computational filtering was required.

There are 14 amino acids in the CDR3, from cysteine to phenylalanine inclusive. The retained sequence is limited to the CDR3, 42 bases, with the frame set at the first base. V ends up 4 bases short and J 3 bases short, with an unmatched junction base count of 4. As encoded in the germline V gene, CDR1 is MDHEN while CDR2 is SYDVKM. The reads were generated on an Illumina NovaSeq 6000. TCR cDNA was synthesized by 5'RACE template switching, through which a universal primer site and unique molecular identifiers were introduced. cDNA synthesis was primed from both the TCR alpha and TCR beta constant segments. Two PCR steps were used to amplify libraries, with sample barcodes and sequencing adapters being added in the second step. Sequencing of libraries was done on Illumina HiSeq 2500 (2x100 bp) or NovaSeq (2x150 bp). Per the authors' processing: MIGEC was used to demultiplex reads and collapse the reads into UMI consensus sequences, and MiXCR was used for V(D)J alignment. Vaccine-responding clonotypes were defined with edgeR using replicate PBMC samples, requiring FDR below 0.01 and a log2 fold change above 5 up to day 15. Each bulk clonotype received a CD4 or CD8 identity based on whether the sequenced CD4 or CD8 repertoire contained that clonotype at higher abundance. TCRdb redid the processing of the public reads, applying fastp at Q25 and MiXCR, and retained in-frame beta chains. When rows share a CDR3 protein, they turn into one entry using the most common DNA and genes. These V and J calls rely on TCRdb rather than the paper's analysis. Within this sample are about 99,000 distinct CDR3 sequences, with about 6% of them counted one time only. In total, the top ten clones hold about two fifths of the sample.

This clonotype has only a few counts. Its binding antigen is unknown. Base qualities were left out, and no much larger clone turns up one base away. Interpreted using the paper, the treatment or condition label stands for: live attenuated yellow fever vaccine strain. A standard Ficoll-Paque protocol was used to isolate PBMCs from peripheral blood. Dynabeads CD4 and CD8 positive selection kits were used to isolate the CD4 and CD8 T-cell fractions. TriZol was used to extract RNA from bulk PBMCs, from CD4 and CD8 fractions, and from dextramer-positive and dextramer-negative fractions. The input for sequencing was CD8+ T cells sorted from PBMCs, taken 10 days after the yellow fever booster vaccination. The sequence is built from TRBV28 and TRBJ1-1, with 8 middle bases fitting TRBD1. The clonotype was recovered from a man aged 18 to 29 who received the YFV17D yellow fever vaccine. This receptor carries the CDR3 CASSSRGLHTEAFF. The DNA reads as follows: TGTGCCAGCAGTTCCAGGGGGCTGCACACTGAAGCTTTCTTT.